A selection of T cell receptor beta chains follows, all from one sample in a study of OX40 agonist ivuxolimab in advanced cancers. The method was immunoSEQ multiplex PCR; TCRdb's version includes in-frame clones alone and lacks a portion of them. The sample yields roughly 100,000 clones, approximately 80% seen once. This specimen consisted of CD4+ or CD8+ T cells sorted from blood, obtained in a trial of the OX40 agonist ivuxolimab. The source of these receptors is an adult with an advanced solid tumor such as melanoma, head and neck, liver or kidney cancer. CDR3s include the opening cysteine and the closing phenylalanine or tryptophan. D genes are given only for firm matches. The listing skips clone size in some rows; elsewhere it reads once, few, many or a size class.

abundance: few; v_gene: TRBV7-2; d_gene: -; j_gene: TRBJ2-7; CDR3aa: CASTVAVSYEQYF; CDR3nt: TGTGCCAGTACCGTAGCGGTTTCCTACGAGCAGTACTTC
abundance: few; v_gene: TRBV6-5; d_gene: -; j_gene: TRBJ1-1; CDR3aa: CASSLQQWTEAFF; CDR3nt: TGTGCCAGCAGTTTACAGCAGTGGACTGAAGCTTTCTTT
abundance: -; v_gene: TRBV6-5; d_gene: -; j_gene: TRBJ1-2; CDR3aa: CASSYFQGLEGYTF; CDR3nt: TGTGCCAGCAGTTACTTCCAGGGCTTGGAAGGCTACACCTTC
abundance: -; v_gene: TRBV6-5; d_gene: TRBD1; j_gene: TRBJ1-1; CDR3aa: CATHRGVNTEAFF; CDR3nt: TGTGCCACCCACAGGGGAGTGAACACTGAAGCTTTCTTT
abundance: -; v_gene: TRBV19; d_gene: -; j_gene: TRBJ1-6; CDR3aa: CASIPDGGNSPLHF; CDR3nt: TGTGCCAGTATCCCCGACGGTGGGAATTCACCCCTCCACTTT
abundance: few; v_gene: TRBV2; d_gene: -; j_gene: TRBJ2-3; CDR3aa: CASYGPDTQYF; CDR3nt: TGTGCCAGCTATGGGCCAGATACGCAGTATTTT
abundance: once; v_gene: TRBV18; d_gene: TRBD1; j_gene: TRBJ1-4; CDR3aa: CASSPPGQGFEKLFF; CDR3nt: TGTGCCAGCTCACCACCGGGACAGGGTTTTGAAAAACTGTTTTTT
abundance: -; v_gene: TRBV10-3; d_gene: -; j_gene: TRBJ1-5; CDR3aa: CAISESLAGVNQPQHF; CDR3nt: TGTGCCATCAGTGAGTCATTAGCAGGGGTCAATCAGCCCCAGCATTTT
abundance: -; v_gene: TRBV7-8; d_gene: -; j_gene: TRBJ1-4; CDR3aa: CASSSPGGTNEKLFF; CDR3nt: TGTGCCAGCAGCTCCCCTGGGGGGACTAATGAAAAACTGTTTTTT
abundance: -; v_gene: TRBV7-2; d_gene: -; j_gene: TRBJ1-6; CDR3aa: CASSFMGQAYGSPLHF; CDR3nt: TGTGCCAGCAGCTTCATGGGTCAGGCATACGGATCACCCCTCCACTTT
abundance: -; v_gene: TRBV5-4; d_gene: -; j_gene: TRBJ1-1; CDR3aa: CASSGKSGGSTEAFF; CDR3nt: TGTGCCAGCAGCGGCAAGAGTGGAGGTAGCACTGAAGCTTTCTTT
abundance: few; v_gene: TRBV7-3; d_gene: TRBD2; j_gene: TRBJ2-1; CDR3aa: CASSLRGFDNEQFF; CDR3nt: TGTGCCAGCAGCTTGCGGGGGTTCGACAATGAGCAGTTCTTC